This T cell receptor beta chain was captured in a study of control samples from healthy donors and cancer patients. Germline V gene sequence: CDR1 SGHRS, CDR2 YFSETQ. Trimming at V came to 2 bases and at J to 6 bases, leaving 8 bases not matched to a gene. This CDR3 region has 15 residues. Measured with immunoSEQ multiplex PCR; TCRdb has only the in-frame clones, and not every one. The table lists 150,000 to 200,000 clones, nearly 90% of them singletons. What was sequenced was blood. J is TRBJ2-5 and V is TRBV5-1; 9 positions match TRBD2. The source is a woman aged 45 to 65 in good health. The CDR3 DNA is TGCGCCAGCAGCTTTGCTGAACTAGCGGGCCAGACCCAGTACTTC. Protein: CASSFAELAGQTQYF.